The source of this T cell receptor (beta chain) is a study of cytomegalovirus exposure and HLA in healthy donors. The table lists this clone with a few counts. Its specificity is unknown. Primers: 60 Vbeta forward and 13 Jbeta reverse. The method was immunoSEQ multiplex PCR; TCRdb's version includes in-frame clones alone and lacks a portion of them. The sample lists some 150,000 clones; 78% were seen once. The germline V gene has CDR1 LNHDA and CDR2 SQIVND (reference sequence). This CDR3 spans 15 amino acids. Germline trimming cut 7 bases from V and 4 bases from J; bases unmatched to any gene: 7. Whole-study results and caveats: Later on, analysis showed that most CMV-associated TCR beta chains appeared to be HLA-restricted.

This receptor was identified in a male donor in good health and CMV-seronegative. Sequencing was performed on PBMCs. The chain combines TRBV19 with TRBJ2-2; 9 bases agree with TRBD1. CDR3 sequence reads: CASTRGQGGTGELFF. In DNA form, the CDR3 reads TGTGCCAGTACCAGGGGACAGGGCGGCACCGGGGAGCTGTTTTTT.